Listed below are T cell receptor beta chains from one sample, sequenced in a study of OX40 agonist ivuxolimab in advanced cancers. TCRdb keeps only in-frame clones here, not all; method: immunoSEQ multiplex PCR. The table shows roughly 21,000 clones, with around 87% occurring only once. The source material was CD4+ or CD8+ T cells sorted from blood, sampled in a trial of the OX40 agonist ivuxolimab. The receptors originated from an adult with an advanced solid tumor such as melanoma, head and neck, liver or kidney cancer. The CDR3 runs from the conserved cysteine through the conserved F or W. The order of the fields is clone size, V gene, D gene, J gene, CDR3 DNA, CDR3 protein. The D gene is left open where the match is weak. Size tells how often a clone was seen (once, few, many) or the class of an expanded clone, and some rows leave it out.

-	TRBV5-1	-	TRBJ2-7	TGCGCCAGCAGCTTGTCCGGGGACCCCTACGAGCAGTACTTC	CASSLSGDPYEQYF
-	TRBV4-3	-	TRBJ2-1	TGCGCCAGCAGCCAAGGTTATGAGCAGTTCTTC	CASSQGYEQFF
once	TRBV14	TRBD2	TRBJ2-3	TGTGCCAGCAGCCAAGATCCTAGCGGAGTCGCAGATACGCAGTATTTT	CASSQDPSGVADTQYF
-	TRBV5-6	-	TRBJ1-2	TGTGCCAGCAGGAAAGGGAAAACGACCTCTAACTATGGCTACACCTTC	CASRKGKTTSNYGYTF
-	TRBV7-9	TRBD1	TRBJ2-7	TGTGCCAGCAGCTTATCCGACAGGGACTACGAGCAGTACTTC	CASSLSDRDYEQYF
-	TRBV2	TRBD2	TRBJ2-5	TGTGCCAGCAGTGAACCGGCCGGGGGGGAGACCCAGTACTTC	CASSEPAGGETQYF
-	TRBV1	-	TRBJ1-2	TGCACCAGCAGGGGAACTTGTTTGTGCGAGACCTATGGCTACACCTTC	CTSRGTCLCETYGYTF
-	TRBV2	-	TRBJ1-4	TGTGCCAGCAGTGAACAACCCCAGGGTTACGATGAAAAACTGTTTTTT	CASSEQPQGYDEKLFF
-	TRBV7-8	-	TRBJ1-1	TGTGCCAGCAGCTTAGAGGGGGGGAACACTGAAGCTTTCTTT	CASSLEGGNTEAFF
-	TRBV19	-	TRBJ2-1	TGTGCCAGTAGTATAGTGGAGGGTTGGAATGAGCAGTTCTTC	CASSIVEGWNEQFF
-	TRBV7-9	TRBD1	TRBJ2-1	TGTGCCAGCAGCTCGGGACAGGGAACAAGTGTGGATGAGCAGTTCTTC	CASSSGQGTSVDEQFF
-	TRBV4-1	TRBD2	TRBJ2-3	TGCGCCAGCAGCCAAGGGCGACTAGCGGGGGGGCCGAATACGCAGTATTTT	CASSQGRLAGGPNTQYF
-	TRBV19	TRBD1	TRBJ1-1	TGTGCCAGTAGGGGACAGGCCTTCTCGGGGACTGAAGCTTTCTTT	CASRGQAFSGTEAFF
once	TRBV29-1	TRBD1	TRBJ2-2	TGCAGCGCCGGAGGACAGGGCGAGAACACCGGGGAGCTGTTTTTT	CSAGGQGENTGELFF
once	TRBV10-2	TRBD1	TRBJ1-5	TGCGCCAGCAGCGAGACAGGGCGACAGCCCCAGCATTTT	CASSETGRQPQHF
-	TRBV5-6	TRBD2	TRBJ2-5	TGTGCCAGCAGCGGGACGGGACTAGCGGAGACCCAGTACTTC	CASSGTGLAETQYF
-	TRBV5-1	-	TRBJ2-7	TGCGCCAGCAGCTTGTCCCGTACTTACCCCGGCGAGCAGTACTTC	CASSLSRTYPGEQYF
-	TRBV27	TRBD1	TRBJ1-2	TGTGCCAGCAGTTTCTGGACAGGGGATGGCTACACCTTC	CASSFWTGDGYTF
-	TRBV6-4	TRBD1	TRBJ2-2	TGTGCCAGCAGTGTGACAGGGGAGACCGGGGAGCTGTTTTTT	CASSVTGETGELFF
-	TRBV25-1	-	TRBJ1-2	TGTGCCAGCAGTGAATACGGGCGGGGGGCAGGTGGCTACACCTTC	CASSEYGRGAGGYTF
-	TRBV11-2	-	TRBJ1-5	TGTGCCAGCAGCTTAGATACTCAGCCCCAGCATTTT	CASSLDTQPQHF
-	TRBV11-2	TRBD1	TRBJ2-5	TGTGCCAGCAGCTTGACAGGGGGAGTAGAGACCCAGTACTTC	CASSLTGGVETQYF
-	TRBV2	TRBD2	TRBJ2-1	TGTGCCAGCAGTGAATTCGGTAGCGGGGGCAATGAGCAGTTCTTC	CASSEFGSGGNEQFF